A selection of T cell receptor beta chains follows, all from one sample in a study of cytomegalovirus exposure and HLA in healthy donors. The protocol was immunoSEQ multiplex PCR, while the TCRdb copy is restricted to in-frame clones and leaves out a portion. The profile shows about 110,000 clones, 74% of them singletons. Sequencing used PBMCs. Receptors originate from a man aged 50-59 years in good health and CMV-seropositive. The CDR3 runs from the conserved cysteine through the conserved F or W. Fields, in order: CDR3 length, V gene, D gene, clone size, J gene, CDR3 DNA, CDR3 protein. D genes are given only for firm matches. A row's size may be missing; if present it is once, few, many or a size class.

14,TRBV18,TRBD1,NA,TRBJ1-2,TGTGCCAGCCATAAAACCGGGACAGGGACGGGCTACACCTTC,CASHKTGTGTGYTF
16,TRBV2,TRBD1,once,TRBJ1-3,TGTGCCAGCAGTGAAGGGGGGACAGGGGGCATAAACACCATATATTTT,CASSEGGTGGINTIYF
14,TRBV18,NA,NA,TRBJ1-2,TGTGCCAGCTCGCCCCTTGGGGGCGAGCATGGCTACACCTTC,CASSPLGGEHGYTF
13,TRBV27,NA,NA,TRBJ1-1,TGTGCCAGCAGTCACGGGGGGGACACTGAAGCTTTCTTT,CASSHGGDTEAFF
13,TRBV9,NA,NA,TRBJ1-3,TGTGCCAGCAGCAGAGCGGGGTTAAACACCATATATTTT,CASSRAGLNTIYF
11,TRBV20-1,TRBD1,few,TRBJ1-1,TGCAGTGCTTCCCGGACAGGGAAGGCTTTCTTT,CSASRTGKAFF
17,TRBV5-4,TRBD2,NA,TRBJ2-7,TGTGCCAGCAGCCGAGGGACTAGCGGGGGCCCCACCTACGAGCAGTACTTC,CASSRGTSGGPTYEQYF
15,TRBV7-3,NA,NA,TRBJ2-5,TGTGCCAGCAGCTTAACAGGGGTTTCAAGGGAGACCCAGTACTTC,CASSLTGVSRETQYF
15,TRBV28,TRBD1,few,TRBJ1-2,TGTGCCAGCAGTCTACCCTCGACAGGGGTATATGGCTACACCTTC,CASSLPSTGVYGYTF
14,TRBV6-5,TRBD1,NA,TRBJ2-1,TGTGCCAGCAGCCGGACAGGGGGCAGGGATGAGCAGTTCTTC,CASSRTGGRDEQFF
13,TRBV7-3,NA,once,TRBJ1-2,TGTGCCAGCAGCTTAGATACAGGGAATGGCTACACCTTC,CASSLDTGNGYTF
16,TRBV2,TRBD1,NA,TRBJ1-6,TGTGCCAGCAGGAGGGACAGGGGTAATAATTTCTCACCCCTCCACTTT,CASRRDRGNNFSPLHF
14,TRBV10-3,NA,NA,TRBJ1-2,TGTGCCATCAGTGACCAACGGGGGAACTATGGCTACACCTTC,CAISDQRGNYGYTF
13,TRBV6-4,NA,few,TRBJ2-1,TGTGCCAGCCGGGGTACGGGAGTAAGTGAGCAGTTCTTC,CASRGTGVSEQFF
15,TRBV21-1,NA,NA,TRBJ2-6,TGTGCCAGCAGCAAAGGGACAGGGATCCCCAACGGCCTGACTTTC,CASSKGTGIPNGLTF
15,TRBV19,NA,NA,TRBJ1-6,TGTGCCAGTAGTAGCAACAGGAACTATAATTCACCCCTCCACTTT,CASSSNRNYNSPLHF
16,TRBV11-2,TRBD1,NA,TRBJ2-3,TGTGCCAGCAGCGCTGGGGCAGGGGGCATGGGAAATACGCAGTATTTT,CASSAGAGGMGNTQYF
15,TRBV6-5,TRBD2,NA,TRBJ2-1,TGTGCCAGCAGTTACGCGGCTAGCGGGATTCATGAGCAGTTCTTC,CASSYAASGIHEQFF
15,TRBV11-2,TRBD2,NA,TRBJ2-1,TGTGCCAGCAGCTTACGGGGGGGCTCCTACAATGAGCAGTTCTTC,CASSLRGGSYNEQFF
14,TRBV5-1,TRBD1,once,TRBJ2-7,TGCGCCAGCAGCCTACAGGGGAGAGGGTACGAGCAGTACTTC,CASSLQGRGYEQYF
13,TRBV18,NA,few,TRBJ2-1,TGTGCCAGCTCACCACTTTCGAGCAATGAGCAGTTCTTC,CASSPLSSNEQFF
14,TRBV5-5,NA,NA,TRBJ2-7,TGTGCCAGCAGCCAGGACACTTACTCCTACGAGCAGTACTTC,CASSQDTYSYEQYF
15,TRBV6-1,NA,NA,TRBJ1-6,TGTGCCAGCAGTGATCAGGGGCGCGGGAATTCACCCCTCCACTTT,CASSDQGRGNSPLHF
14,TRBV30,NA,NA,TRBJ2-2,TGTGCCTGGAAGAGGGGGTCGAACACCGGGGAGCTGTTTTTT,CAWKRGSNTGELFF
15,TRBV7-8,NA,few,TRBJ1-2,TGTGCCAGCAGCTTCCTCGACAGAAGGCAGGATGGCTACACCTTC,CASSFLDRRQDGYTF
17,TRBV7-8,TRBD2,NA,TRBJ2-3,TGTGCCAGCAGCTTAGATGGACTAGCGCATAGCACAGATACGCAGTATTTT,CASSLDGLAHSTDTQYF
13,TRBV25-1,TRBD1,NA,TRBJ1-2,TGTGCCAGCGCCGACAGGGGAAACTATGGCTACACCTTC,CASADRGNYGYTF
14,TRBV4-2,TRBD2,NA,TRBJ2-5,TGTGCCAGCAGCCCGCGGGGGGGCCCGGAGACCCAGTACTTC,CASSPRGGPETQYF
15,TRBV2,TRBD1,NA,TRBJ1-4,TGTGCCAGCAGAACCGGGACAGAAAATAATGAAAAACTGGTTTTT,CASRTGTENNEKLVF
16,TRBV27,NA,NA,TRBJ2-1,TGTGCCAGCAGGATACTCACAGGGAAGTCCTACAATGAGCAGTTCTTC,CASRILTGKSYNEQFF
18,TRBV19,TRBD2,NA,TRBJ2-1,TGTGCCAGTAGTTCAACCCCAGGGACTAGCGGGGGGGCTGGTGAGCAGTTCTTC,CASSSTPGTSGGAGEQFF
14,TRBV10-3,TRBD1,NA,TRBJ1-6,TGTGCCATCAGTGAAAGGACAGGGGATTCACCCCTCCACTTT,CAISERTGDSPLHF